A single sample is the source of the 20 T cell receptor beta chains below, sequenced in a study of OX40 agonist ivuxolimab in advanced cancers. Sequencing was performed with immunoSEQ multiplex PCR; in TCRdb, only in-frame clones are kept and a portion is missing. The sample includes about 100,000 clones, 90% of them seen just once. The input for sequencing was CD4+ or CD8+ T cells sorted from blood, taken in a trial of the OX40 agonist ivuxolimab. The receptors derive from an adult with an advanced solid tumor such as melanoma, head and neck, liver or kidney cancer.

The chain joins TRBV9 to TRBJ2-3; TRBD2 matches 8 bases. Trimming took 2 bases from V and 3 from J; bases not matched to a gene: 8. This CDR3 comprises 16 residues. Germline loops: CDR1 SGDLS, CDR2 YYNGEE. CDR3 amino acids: CASSVPAGVGTDTQYF. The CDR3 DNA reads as TGTGCCAGCAGCGTTCCAGCGGGAGTCGGGACAGATACGCAGTATTTT.

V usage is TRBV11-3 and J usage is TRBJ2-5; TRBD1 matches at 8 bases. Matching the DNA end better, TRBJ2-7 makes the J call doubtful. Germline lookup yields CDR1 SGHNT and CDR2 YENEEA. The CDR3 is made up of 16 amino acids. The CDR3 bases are TGTGCCAGCAGCTCTCGTGGGTCGACAGGGGTCGACGAGCAGTACTTC. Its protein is CASSSRGSTGVDEQYF.

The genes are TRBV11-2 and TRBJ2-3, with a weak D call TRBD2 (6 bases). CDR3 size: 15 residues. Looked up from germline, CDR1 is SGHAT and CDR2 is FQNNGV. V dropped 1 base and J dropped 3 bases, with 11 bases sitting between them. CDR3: CASSLVTGVTDTQYF. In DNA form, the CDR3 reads TGTGCCAGCAGCTTAGTTACGGGAGTAACAGATACGCAGTATTTT.

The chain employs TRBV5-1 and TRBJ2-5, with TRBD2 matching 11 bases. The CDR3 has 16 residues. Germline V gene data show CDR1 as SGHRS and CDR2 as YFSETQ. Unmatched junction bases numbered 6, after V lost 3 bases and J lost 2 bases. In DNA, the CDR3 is TGCGCCAGCAGCTCTAGACTAGCGGGAATACAAGAGACCCAGTACTTC. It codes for CASSSRLAGIQETQYF.

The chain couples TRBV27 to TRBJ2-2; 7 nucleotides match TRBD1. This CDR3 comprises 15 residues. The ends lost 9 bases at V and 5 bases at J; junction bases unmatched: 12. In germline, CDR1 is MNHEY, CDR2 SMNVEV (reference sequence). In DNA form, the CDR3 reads TGTGCCAGGGCAAAGGACAGGAACCCGACCGGGGAGCTGTTTTTT. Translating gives CARAKDRNPTGELFF.

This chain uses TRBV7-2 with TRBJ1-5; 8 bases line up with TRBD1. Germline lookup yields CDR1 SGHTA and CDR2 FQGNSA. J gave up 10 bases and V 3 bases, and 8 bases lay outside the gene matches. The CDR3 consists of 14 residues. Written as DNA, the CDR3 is TGTGCCAGCAGCTTGAGGCAGGGGGCAAGCCCCCAGCATTTT. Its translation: CASSLRQGASPQHF.

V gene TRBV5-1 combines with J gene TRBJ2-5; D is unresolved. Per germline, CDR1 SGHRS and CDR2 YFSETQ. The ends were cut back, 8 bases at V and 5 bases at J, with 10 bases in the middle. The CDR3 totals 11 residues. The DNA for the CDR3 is TGCGCCAGTAAGGGTGACGAGACCCAGTACTTC. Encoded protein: CASKGDETQYF. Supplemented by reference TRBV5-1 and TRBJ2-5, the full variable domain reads KAGVTQTPRYLIKTRGQQVTLSCSPISGHRSVSWYQQTPGQGLQFLFEYFSETQRNKGNFPGRFSGRQFSNSRSEMNVSTLELGDSALYLCASKGDETQYFGPGTRLLVL.

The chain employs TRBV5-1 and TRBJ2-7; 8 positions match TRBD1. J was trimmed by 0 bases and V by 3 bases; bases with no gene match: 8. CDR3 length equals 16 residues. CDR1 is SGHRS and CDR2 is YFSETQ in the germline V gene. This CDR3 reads CASSSLGQGASYEQYF. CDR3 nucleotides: TGCGCCAGCAGCTCCCTGGGGCAGGGGGCCTCCTACGAGCAGTACTTC. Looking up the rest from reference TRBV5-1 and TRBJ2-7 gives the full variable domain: KAGVTQTPRYLIKTRGQQVTLSCSPISGHRSVSWYQQTPGQGLQFLFEYFSETQRNKGNFPGRFSGRQFSNSRSEMNVSTLELGDSALYLCASSSLGQGASYEQYFGPGTRLTVT.

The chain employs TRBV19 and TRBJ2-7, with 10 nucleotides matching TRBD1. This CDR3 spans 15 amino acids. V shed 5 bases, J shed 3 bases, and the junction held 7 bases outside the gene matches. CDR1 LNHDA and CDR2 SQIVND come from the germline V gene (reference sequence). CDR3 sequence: CASSLRTGGGYEQYF. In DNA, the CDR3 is TGTGCCAGTAGTCTCCGGACAGGGGGGGGCTACGAGCAGTACTTC. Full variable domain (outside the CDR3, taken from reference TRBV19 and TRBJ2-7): DGGITQSPKYLFRKEGQNVTLSCEQNLNHDAMYWYRQDPGQGLRLIYYSQIVNDFQKGDIAEGYSVSREKKESFPLTVTSAQKNPTAFYLCASSLRTGGGYEQYFGPGTRLTVT.

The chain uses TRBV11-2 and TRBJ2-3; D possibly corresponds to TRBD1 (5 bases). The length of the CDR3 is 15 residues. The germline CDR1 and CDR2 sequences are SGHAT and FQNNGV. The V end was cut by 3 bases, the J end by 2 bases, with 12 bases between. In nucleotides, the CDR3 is TGTGCCAGCAGCTTCCTGCGGACACTCACAGATACGCAGTATTTT. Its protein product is CASSFLRTLTDTQYF.

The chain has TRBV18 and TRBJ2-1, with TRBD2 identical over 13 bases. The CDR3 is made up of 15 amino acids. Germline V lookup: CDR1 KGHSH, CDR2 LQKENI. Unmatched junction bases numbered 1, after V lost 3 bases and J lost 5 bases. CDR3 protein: CASSPGTSGNNEQFF. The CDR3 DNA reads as TGTGCCAGCTCACCCGGGACTAGCGGGAACAATGAGCAGTTCTTC. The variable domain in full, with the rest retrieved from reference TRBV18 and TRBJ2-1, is NAGVMQNPRHLVRRRGQEARLRCSPMKGHSHVYWYRQLPEEGLKFMVYLQKENIIDESGMPKERFSAEFPKEGPSILRIQQVVRGDSAAYFCASSPGTSGNNEQFFGPGTRLTVL.

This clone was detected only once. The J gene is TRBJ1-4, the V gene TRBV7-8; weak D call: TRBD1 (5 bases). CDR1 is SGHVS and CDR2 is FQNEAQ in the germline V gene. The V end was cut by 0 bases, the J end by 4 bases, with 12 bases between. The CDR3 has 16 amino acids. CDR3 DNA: TGTGCCAGCAGCTTAGCACCGGGGAGGGGTAATGAAAAACTGTTTTTT. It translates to CASSLAPGRGNEKLFF. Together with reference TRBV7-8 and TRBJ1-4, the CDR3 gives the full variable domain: GAGVSQSPRYKVAKRGQDVALRCDPISGHVSLFWYQQALGQGPEFLTYFQNEAQLDKSGLPSDRFFAERPEGSVSTLKIQRTQQEDSAVYLCASSLAPGRGNEKLFFGSGTQLSVL.

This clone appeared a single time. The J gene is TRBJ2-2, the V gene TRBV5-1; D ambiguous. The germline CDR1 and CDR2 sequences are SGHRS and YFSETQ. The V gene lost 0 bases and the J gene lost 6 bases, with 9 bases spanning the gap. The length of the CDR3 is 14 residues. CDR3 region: CASSLVPTAGELFF. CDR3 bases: TGCGCCAGCAGCTTGGTTCCTACGGCCGGGGAGCTGTTTTTT. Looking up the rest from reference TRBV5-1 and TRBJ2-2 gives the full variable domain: KAGVTQTPRYLIKTRGQQVTLSCSPISGHRSVSWYQQTPGQGLQFLFEYFSETQRNKGNFPGRFSGRQFSNSRSEMNVSTLELGDSALYLCASSLVPTAGELFFGEGSRLTVL.

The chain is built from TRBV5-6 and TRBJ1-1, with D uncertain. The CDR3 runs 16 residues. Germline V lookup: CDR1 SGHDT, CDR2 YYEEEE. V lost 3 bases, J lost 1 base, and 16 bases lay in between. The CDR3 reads CASSSLLTVQNTEAFF. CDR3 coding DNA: TGTGCCAGCAGCTCCCTATTGACCGTCCAGAACACTGAAGCTTTCTTT.

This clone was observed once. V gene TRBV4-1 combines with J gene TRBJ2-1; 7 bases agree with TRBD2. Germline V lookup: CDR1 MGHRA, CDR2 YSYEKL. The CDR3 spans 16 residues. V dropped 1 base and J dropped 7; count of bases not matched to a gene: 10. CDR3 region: CASSQVGGSQRNEQFF. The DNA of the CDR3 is TGCGCCAGCAGCCAAGTAGGCGGGAGCCAGCGTAATGAGCAGTTCTTC.

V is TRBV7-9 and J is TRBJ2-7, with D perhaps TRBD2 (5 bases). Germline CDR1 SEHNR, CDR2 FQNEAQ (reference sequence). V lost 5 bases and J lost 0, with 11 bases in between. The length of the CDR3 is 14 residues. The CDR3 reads CASSPRTSSYEQYF. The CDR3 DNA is TGTGCCAGCAGCCCCAGGACTTCCTCCTACGAGCAGTACTTC.

CDR3 residues: CASDLRFTGELFF. DNA of the CDR3: TGTGCCAGCGACTTGAGGTTTACCGGGGAGCTGTTTTTT. V gene TRBV7-2 combines with J gene TRBJ2-2, with D unresolved. Trimming took 8 bases from V and 5 from J, leaving 12 bases between them. This CDR3 has 13 amino acids. Germline V gene data show CDR1 as SGHTA and CDR2 as FQGNSA.

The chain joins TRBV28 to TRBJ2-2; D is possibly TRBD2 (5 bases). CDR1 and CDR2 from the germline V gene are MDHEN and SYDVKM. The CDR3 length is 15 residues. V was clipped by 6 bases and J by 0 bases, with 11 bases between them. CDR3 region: CASRASPANTGELFF. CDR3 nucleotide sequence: TGTGCCAGCAGGGCTAGCCCCGCGAACACCGGGGAGCTGTTTTTT.

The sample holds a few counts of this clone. CDR3 region: CASGAASRYTEAFF. DNA of the CDR3: TGTGCCAGCGGGGCAGCCAGTAGATACACTGAAGCTTTCTTT. The chain uses TRBV2 and TRBJ1-1, with D perhaps matching TRBD1 (5 bases). Germline V gene sequence: CDR1 SNHLY, CDR2 FYNNEI. The V gene lost 8 bases and the J gene lost 3 bases, with 16 bases spanning the gap. The CDR3 contains 14 residues.

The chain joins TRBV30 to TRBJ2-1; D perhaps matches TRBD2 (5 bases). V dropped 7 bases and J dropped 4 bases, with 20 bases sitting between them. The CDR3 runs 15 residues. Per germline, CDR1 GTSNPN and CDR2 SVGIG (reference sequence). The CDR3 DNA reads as TGTGCCTCGTCCTTCGAGAGCGGTCATTACAATGAGCAGTTCTTC. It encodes CASSFESGHYNEQFF. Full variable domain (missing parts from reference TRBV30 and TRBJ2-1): SQTIHQWPATLVQPVGSPLSLECTVEGTSNPNLYWYRQAAGRGLQLLFYSVGIGQISSEVPQNLSASRPQDRQFILSSKKLLLSDSGFYLCASSFESGHYNEQFFGPGTRLTVL.